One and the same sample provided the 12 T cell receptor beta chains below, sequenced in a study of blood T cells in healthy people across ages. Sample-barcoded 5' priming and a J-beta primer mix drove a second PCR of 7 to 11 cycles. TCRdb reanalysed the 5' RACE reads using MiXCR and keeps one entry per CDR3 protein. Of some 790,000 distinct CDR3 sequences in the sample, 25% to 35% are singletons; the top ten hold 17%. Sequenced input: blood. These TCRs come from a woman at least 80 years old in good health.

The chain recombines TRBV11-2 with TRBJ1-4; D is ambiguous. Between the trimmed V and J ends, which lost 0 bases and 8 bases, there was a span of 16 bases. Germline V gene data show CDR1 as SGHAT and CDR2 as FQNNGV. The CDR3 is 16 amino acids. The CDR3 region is CASSLEGSRRYEKLFF. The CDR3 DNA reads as TGTGCCAGCAGCTTAGAAGGTTCCAGGCGCTACGAAAAACTGTTTTTT.

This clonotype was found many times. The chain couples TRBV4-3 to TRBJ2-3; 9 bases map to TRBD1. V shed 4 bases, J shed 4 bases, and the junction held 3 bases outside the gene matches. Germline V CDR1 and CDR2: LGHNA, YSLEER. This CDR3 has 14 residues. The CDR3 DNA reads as TGCGCCAGCAGCCCGCGGGACAGGGCAGATACGCAGTATTTT. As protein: CASSPRDRADTQYF.

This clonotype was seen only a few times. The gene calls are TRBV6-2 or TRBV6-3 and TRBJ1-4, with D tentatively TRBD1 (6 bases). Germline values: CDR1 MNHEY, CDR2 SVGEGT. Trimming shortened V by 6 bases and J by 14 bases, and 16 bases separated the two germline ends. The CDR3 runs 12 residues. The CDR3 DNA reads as TGTGCCAGCAGCGCAGGGACACCCGGTCTGTTTTTT. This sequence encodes CASSAGTPGLFF.

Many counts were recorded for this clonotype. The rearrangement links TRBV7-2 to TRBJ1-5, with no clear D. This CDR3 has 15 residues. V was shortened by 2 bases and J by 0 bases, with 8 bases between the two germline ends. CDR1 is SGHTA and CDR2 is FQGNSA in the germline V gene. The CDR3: CASSLNPLSNQPQHF. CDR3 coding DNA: TGTGCCAGCAGCTTAAATCCCCTTAGCAATCAGCCCCAGCATTTT.

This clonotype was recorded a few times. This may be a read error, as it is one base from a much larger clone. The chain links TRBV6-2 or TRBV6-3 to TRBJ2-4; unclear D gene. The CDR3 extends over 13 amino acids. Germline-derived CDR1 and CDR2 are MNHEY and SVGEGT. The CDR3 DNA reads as TGTGCCAGCAGGGGAACGCAGAGAAACATTCGGTACTTC. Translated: CASRGTQRNIRYF.

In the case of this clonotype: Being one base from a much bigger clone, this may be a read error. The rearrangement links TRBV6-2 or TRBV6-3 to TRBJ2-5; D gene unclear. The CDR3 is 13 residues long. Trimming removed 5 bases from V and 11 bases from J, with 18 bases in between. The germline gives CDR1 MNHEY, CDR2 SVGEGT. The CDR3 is CASSADLGYEQYF. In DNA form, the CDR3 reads TGTGCCAGCAGTGCCGACTTAGGATATGAGCAGTACTTC.

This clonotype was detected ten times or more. CDR3 protein: CASSPPGGGNEQFF. As DNA, the CDR3 is TGTGCCAGCTCACCACCCGGGGGAGGGAATGAGCAGTTCTTC. The chain uses TRBV18 and TRBJ2-1; 7 bases are a match to TRBD2. CDR1 is KGHSH, CDR2 LQKENI, per germline. After removal of 0 bases from V and 7 bases from J, the junction contained 3 bases not matched to a gene. The CDR3 contains 14 residues.

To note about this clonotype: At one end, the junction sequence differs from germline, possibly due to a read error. The CDR3: CTSSLGSRETQYF. CDR3 in DNA: TGTACCAGCAGTTTAGGTAGTAGGGAGACCCAGTACTTC. The V gene is TRBV12-3 or TRBV12-4, the J gene TRBJ2-5; no clear D. This CDR3 comprises 13 residues.

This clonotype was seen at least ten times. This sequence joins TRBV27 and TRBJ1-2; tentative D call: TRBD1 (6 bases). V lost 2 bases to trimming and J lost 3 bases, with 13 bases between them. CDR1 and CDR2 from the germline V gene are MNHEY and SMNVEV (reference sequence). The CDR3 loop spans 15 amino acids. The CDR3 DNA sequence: TGTGCCAGCAGTTTACGGGGGGCACGGCACTATGGCTACACCTTC. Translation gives CASSLRGARHYGYTF.

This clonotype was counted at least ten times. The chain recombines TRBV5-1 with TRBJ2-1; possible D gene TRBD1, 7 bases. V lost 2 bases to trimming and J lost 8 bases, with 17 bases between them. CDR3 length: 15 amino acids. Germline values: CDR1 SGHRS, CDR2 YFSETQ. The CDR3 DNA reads TGCGCCAGCAGCTTAAGAGACAGGGAGGTAGATGAGCAGTTCTTC. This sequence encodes CASSLRDREVDEQFF.

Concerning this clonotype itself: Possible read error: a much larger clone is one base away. Written as DNA, the CDR3 is TGTGCCTGCTCCCTCCGACAGGAGCCTTACGAGCAGTACTTC. The encoded protein is CACSLRQEPYEQYF. J is TRBJ2-7 and V is TRBV28; D might be TRBD1 (6 bases). The CDR3 has 14 amino acids. Trimming removed 11 bases at V and 4 bases at J, with 21 bases between. CDR1 and CDR2 from the germline V gene are MDHEN and SYDVKM.

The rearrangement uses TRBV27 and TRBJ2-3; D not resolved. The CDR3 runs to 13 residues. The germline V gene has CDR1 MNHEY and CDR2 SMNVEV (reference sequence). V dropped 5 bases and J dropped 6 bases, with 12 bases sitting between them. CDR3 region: CASSPRYGDTQYF. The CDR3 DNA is TGTGCCAGCAGTCCCCGATATGGGGATACGCAGTATTTT.